This T cell receptor (beta chain) is drawn from a study of Tregs in tolerant kidney transplant recipients. Study-level points and caveats: In tolerant patients, donor-specific Tregs outgrew total Tregs, suggesting antigen-driven expansion. No direct test of biological reproducibility was done here.

For this clone: No antigen is known for it.

The nonmyeloablative bone marrow transplants came from related graft donors, with transient mixed chimerism. Using immunoSEQ multiplex PCR, the repertoire was profiled, and TCRdb retains in-frame clones only, with some absent. The profile shows roughly 64,000 clones, about 90% of them singletons. This CDR3 spans 18 amino acids. The V gene lost 1 base and the J gene lost 4 bases, with 20 bases spanning the gap. The germline CDR1 and CDR2 sequences are SGHRS and YFSETQ. This receptor was obtained from a human patient who received a combined kidney and bone marrow transplant. Some T cells may be the graft donor's. Sequencing was performed on CD4+ T cells from blood (PBMCs), taken 6 months after the transplant. V gene TRBV5-1 combines with J gene TRBJ1-4; D uncertain. The CDR3 reads CASSLLPRSAGLNEKLFF. The CDR3 DNA follows: TGCGCCAGCAGCTTGTTACCCAGATCCGCCGGACTTAATGAAAAACTGTTTTTT.